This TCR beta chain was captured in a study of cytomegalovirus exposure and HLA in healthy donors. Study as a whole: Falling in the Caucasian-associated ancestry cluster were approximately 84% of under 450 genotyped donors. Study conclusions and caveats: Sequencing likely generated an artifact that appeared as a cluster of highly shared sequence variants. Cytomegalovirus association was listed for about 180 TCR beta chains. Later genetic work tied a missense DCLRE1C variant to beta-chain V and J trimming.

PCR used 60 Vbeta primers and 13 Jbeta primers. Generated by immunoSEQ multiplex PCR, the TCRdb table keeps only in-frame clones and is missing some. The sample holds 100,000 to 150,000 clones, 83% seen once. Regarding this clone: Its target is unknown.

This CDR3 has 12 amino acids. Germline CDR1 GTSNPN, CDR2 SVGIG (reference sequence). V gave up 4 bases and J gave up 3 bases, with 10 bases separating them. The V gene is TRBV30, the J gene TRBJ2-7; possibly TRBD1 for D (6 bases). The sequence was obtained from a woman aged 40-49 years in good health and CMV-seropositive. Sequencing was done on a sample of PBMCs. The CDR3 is CAWNGQFYEQYF. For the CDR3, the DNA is TGTGCCTGGAATGGACAGTTCTACGAGCAGTACTTC.